The T cell receptor beta chain under discussion was sequenced for a study of CD8 T cells in Susac syndrome (dated by TCRdb to the late 2010s). Regarding the research as a whole: Among the Susac syndrome patients who were sequenced, clinically active disease was present in six and clinical remission was observed in fewer than ten. Whether CD8+ T cell activation and differentiation in Susac syndrome was antigen driven was tested using repertoire sequencing. At blood withdrawal, Susac syndrome patients were therapy-naive, treated with corticosteroids (with IVIg additionally given to some), or treated with IVIg alone.

The germline V gene (reference sequence) yields LGHDT for CDR1 and YNNKEL for CDR2. The CDR3 sequence holds 15 residues, the cysteine and phenylalanine included. Only the CDR3 DNA is retained, 45 bases long and in frame from the first base. V lost 4 bases and J lost 1 base, and the count of bases not matched to a germline gene is 3. High-throughput TCR beta sequencing profiled peripheral blood CD8+ and CD4+ T cells from healthy donors, Susac syndrome patients and multiple sclerosis patients. Susac syndrome patients met recently defined diagnostic criteria for definite or probable disease. CD8+ TEMRA cells were enriched by FACS, while bulk CD8+ and CD4+ T cells were purified by magnetic negative isolation. Blood was drawn into EDTA tubes, processed within 24 hours, and PBMCs were isolated by density gradient centrifugation. PBMCs intended for TCR sequencing were cryopreserved in liquid nitrogen and were subsequently thawed in a 37 degrees C water bath. The sorted or isolated CD4+, CD8+ and CD8+ TEMRA cells had a purity of 90% or higher.

Results the study describes overall, beyond this receptor: The number of individuals in the TCR sequencing and HLA analysis was acknowledged as relatively small. In the CD4+ T cell repertoire of Susac syndrome patients, clonal expansion was not detected.

A note on this clonotype: Its antigen has not been determined. The input lacks base qualities; no much larger clone sits a single base away.

RNA was extracted using the RNeasy kit, and roughly 0.5 to 1 microgram was reverse transcribed with random hexamers. The immunoSEQ multiplex PCR assay, covering 54 Vbeta and 13 Jbeta segments, was used to amplify TCR beta CDR3 regions. PCR amplification bias was corrected using a synthetic template baseline for primer optimization and computational correction. On the study's bioinformatics: Reads were assigned to V, D and J genes according to IMGT and analyzed in immunoSEQ Analyzer, with only productive sequences retained. Clonality was calculated as one minus the Shannon entropy normalized by log2 of the number of productive unique sequences. For each patient and control, public and private clones were evaluated within the 100 most prevalent clones. Clones were defined as Susac-specific if absent from the healthy and MS cohorts, from 900 to 1,200 published viral clones and from other ImmuneACCESS disease sequences. The public reads were reprocessed in TCRdb via fastp at Q25 and MiXCR, keeping in-frame beta chains. Here each entry gathers all rows of one CDR3 protein and keeps the most common genes and DNA. It is TCRdb's table, rather than the study itself, that gives the V and J calls and clone size. The table for this sample lists about 120,000 distinct CDR3 sequences; roughly 95% of them were counted only once. Roughly 0.14% of the sample is held by the ten biggest clonotypes.

Material: CD4+ T cells from PBMCs. The source is a human donor with Susac syndrome. The chain employs TRBV3-1 and TRBJ1-1, and 10 junction bases match TRBD1. The sequenced DNA: TGTGCCAGCAGCCCACGGGACAGGGGGAACACTGAAGCTTTCTTT. Protein translation: CASSPRDRGNTEAFF.